This T cell receptor (beta chain) was sequenced during a study of vaccination effects on CD4 cells after COVID-19. Expansion of antigen-specific CD4+ T cells with viral peptide pools was carried out by the ViraFEST assay before sequencing. Between days 10 and 11 of culture, CD4+ T cells were separated out. Some clones are missing from TCRdb's copy, which holds only in-frame ones; the method was immunoSEQ multiplex PCR. The profile shows 45,000 to 65,000 clones, roughly 76% of them singletons. Germline V lookup: CDR1 MNHEY, CDR2 SVGAGI. The CDR3 runs to 13 residues. V gave up 6 bases and J gave up 12 bases; unmatched junction bases: 5. Details on this clone: Its antigen is unidentified.

The material was CD4+ T cells from PBMCs cultured with HCoV-229E spike peptides, obtained before COVID-19 vaccination. The source of this sequence is a human donor who received a COVID-19 vaccine. This chain connects TRBV6-5 to TRBJ1-4; 12 bases align to TRBD1. This chain's CDR3 is CASSGTGGRELFF. CDR3 nucleotide sequence: TGTGCCAGCAGCGGGACAGGGGGCCGAGAACTGTTTTTT.